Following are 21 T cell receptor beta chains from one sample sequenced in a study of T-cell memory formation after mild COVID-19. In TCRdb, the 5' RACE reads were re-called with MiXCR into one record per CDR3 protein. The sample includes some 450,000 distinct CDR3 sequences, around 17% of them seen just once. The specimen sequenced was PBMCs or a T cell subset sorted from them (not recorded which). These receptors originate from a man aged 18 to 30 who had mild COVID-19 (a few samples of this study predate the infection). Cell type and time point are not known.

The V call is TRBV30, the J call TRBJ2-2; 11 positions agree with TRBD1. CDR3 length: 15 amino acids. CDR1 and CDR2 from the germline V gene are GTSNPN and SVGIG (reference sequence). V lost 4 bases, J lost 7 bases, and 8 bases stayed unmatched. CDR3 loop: CAWTQDRGRFGELFF. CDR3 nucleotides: TGTGCCTGGACTCAGGACAGGGGGCGCTTCGGGGAGCTGTTTTTT. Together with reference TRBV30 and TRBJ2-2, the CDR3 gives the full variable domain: SQTIHQWPATLVQPVGSPLSLECTVEGTSNPNLYWYRQAAGRGLQLLFYSVGIGQISSEVPQNLSASRPQDRQFILSSKKLLLSDSGFYLCAWTQDRGRFGELFFGEGSRLTVL.

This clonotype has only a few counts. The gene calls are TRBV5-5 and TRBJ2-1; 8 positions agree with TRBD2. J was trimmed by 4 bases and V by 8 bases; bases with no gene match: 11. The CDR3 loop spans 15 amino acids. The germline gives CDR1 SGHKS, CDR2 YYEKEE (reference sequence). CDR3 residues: CASTEAGVSYNEQFF. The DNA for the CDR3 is TGTGCCAGTACTGAAGCGGGGGTATCTTACAATGAGCAGTTCTTC.

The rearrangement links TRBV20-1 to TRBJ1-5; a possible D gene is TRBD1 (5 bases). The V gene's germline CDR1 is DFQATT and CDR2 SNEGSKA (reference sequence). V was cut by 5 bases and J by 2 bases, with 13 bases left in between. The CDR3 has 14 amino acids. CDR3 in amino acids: CSAEPGSGNQPQHF. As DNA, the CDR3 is TGCAGTGCTGAGCCAGGGTCTGGCAATCAGCCCCAGCATTTT.

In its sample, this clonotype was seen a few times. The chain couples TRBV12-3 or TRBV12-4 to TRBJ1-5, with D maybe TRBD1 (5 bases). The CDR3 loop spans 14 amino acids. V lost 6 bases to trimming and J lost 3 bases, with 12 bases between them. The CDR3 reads CASRGDSNNQPQHF. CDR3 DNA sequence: TGTGCCAGCAGGGGGGACTCTAACAATCAGCCCCAGCATTTT.

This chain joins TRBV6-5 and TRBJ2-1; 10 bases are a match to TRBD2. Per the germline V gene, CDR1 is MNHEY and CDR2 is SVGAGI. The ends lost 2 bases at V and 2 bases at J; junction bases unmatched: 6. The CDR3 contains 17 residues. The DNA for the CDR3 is TGTGCCAGCAGTTACCACTTAGCGGGGGGACCCTACAATGAGCAGTTCTTC. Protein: CASSYHLAGGPYNEQFF.

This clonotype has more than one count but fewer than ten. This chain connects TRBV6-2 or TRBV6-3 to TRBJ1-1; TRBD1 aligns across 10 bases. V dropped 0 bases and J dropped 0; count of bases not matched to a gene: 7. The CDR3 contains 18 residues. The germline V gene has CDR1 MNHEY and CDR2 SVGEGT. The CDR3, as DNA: TGTGCCAGCAGTTACTCGATAAGGGGACAGGGGTTGAACACTGAAGCTTTCTTT. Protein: CASSYSIRGQGLNTEAFF.

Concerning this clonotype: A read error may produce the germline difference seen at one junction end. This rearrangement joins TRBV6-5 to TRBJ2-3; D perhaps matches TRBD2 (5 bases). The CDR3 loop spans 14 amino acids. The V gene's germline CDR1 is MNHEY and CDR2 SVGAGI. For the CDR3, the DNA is TGTGACAGCAGGCCCCTATCGGGGTATCGTCCGCAGTATTTT. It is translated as CDSRPLSGYRPQYF.

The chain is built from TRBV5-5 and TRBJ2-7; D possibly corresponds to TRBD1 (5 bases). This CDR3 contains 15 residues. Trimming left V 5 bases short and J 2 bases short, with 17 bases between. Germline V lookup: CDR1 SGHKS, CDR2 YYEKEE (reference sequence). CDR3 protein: CASSFIFTGTYEQYF. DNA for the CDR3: TGTGCCAGCAGTTTCATATTTACAGGTACCTACGAGCAGTACTTC.

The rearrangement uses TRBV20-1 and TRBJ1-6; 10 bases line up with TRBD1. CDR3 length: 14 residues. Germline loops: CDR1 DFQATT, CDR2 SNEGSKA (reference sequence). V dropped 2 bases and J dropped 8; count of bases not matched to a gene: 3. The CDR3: CSARTGTGDSPLHF. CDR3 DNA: TGCAGTGCTAGAACCGGGACAGGGGATTCACCCCTCCACTTT.

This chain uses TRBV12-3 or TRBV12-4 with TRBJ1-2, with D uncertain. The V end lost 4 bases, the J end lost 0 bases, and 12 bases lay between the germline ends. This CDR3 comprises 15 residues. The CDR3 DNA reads TGTGCCAGCAGTTCAGTTAGAGGTGCTAACTATGGCTACACCTTC. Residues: CASSSVRGANYGYTF.

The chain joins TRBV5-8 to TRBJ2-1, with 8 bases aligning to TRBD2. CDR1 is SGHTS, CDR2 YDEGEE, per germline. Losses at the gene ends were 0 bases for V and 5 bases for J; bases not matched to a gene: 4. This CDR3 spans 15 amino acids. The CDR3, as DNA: TGTGCCAGCAGCTTGGCCCGGGGGGGGAACAATGAGCAGTTCTTC. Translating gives CASSLARGGNNEQFF.

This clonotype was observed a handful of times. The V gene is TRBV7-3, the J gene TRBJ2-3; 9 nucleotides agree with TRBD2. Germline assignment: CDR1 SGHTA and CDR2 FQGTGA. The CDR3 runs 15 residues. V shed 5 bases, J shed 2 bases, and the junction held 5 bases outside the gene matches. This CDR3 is CASSPSGVNTDTQYF. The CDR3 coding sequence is TGTGCCAGCAGCCCTAGCGGGGTAAACACAGATACGCAGTATTTT. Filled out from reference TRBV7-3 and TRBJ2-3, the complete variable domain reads GAGVSQTPSNKVTEKGKYVELRCDPISGHTALYWYRQSLGQGPEFLIYFQGTGAADDSGLPNDRFFAVRPEGSVSTLKIQRTERGDSAVYLCASSPSGVNTDTQYFGPGTRLTVL.

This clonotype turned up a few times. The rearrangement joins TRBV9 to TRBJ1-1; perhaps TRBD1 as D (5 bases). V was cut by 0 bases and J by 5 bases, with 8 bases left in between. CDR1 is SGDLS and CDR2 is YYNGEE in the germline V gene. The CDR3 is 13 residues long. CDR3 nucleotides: TGTGCCAGCAGCGTAGGGGGGAGGACTGAAGCTTTCTTT. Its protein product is CASSVGGRTEAFF.

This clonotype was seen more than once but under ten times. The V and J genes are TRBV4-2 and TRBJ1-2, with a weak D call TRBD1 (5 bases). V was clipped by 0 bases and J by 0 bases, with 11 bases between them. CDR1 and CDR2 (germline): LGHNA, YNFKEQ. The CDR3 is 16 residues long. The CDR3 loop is CASSQEVQGANYGYTF. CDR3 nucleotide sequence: TGTGCCAGCAGCCAAGAGGTCCAGGGAGCTAACTATGGCTACACCTTC.

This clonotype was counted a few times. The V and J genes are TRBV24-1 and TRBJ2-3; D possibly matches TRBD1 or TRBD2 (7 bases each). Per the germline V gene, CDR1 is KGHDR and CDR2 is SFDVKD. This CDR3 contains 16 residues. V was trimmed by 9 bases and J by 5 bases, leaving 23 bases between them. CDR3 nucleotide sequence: TGTGCCACCTCCGGGGGGACAGACTCTCGACGAGATACGCAGTATTTT. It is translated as CATSGGTDSRRDTQYF.

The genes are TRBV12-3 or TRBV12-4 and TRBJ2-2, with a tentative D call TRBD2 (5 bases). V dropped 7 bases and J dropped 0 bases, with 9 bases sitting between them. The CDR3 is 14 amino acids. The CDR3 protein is CASIPGTNTGELFF. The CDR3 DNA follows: TGTGCCAGCATTCCGGGAACGAACACCGGGGAGCTGTTTTTT.

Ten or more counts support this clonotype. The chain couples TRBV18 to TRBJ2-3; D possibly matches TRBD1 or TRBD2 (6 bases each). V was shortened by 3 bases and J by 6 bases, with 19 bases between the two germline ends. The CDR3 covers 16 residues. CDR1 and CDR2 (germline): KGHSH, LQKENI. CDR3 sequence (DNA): TGTGCCAGCTCACCGACGGGGGCCTCTCAGGGTGATACGCAGTATTTT. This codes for CASSPTGASQGDTQYF.

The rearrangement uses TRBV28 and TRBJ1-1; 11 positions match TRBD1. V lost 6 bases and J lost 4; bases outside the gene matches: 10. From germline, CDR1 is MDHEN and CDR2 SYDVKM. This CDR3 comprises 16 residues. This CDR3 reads CASRLLWTGGFTEAFF. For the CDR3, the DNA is TGTGCCAGCAGGCTGCTCTGGACAGGGGGCTTCACTGAAGCTTTCTTT.

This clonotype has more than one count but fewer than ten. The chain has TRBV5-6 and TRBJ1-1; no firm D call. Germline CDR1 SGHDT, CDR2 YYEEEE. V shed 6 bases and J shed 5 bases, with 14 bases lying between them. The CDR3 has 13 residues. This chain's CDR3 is CASTFKGGTEAFF. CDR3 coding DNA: TGTGCCAGCACCTTCAAAGGCGGGACTGAAGCTTTCTTT.

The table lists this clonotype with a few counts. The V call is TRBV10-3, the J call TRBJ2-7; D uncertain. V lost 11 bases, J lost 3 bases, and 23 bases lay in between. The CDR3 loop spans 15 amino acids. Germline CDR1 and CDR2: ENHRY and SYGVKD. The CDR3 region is CAARGAGNNFYEQYF. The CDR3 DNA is TGTGCCGCCAGAGGAGCCGGAAACAATTTCTACGAGCAGTACTTC.

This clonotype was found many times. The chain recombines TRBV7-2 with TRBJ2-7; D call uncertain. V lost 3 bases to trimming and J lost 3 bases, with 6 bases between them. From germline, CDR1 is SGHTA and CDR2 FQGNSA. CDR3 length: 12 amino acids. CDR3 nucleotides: TGTGCCAGCAGCTTCGCCGGCTACGAGCAGTACTTC. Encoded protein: CASSFAGYEQYF.